A single sample gave rise to the 7 T cell receptor beta chains below, sequenced in a study of resident and recirculating memory T cells in vitiligo. The protocol was immunoSEQ multiplex PCR, while the TCRdb copy is restricted to in-frame clones and leaves out a portion. The data show more than 70,000 clones, with 92% seen just once and around 5.1% held by the top ten. The sample taken for sequencing was blood. The receptors here all came from a male donor with vitiligo.

This rearrangement joins TRBV11-3 to TRBJ1-1; 7 nucleotides line up with TRBD1. There are 13 residues in the CDR3. Germline V CDR1 and CDR2: SGHNT, YENEEA. The J segment lost 1 base and the V segment lost 8 bases, leaving 4 bases of the junction unmatched. The CDR3 coding sequence is TGTGCCAGCTCGCGGACAGGGAACACTGAAGCTTTCTTT. It is translated as CASSRTGNTEAFF.

This clone showed up many times. The V and J genes are TRBV6-1 and TRBJ2-3, with TRBD2 identical over 11 bases. The V gene's germline CDR1 is MNHNS and CDR2 SASEGT. The CDR3 contains 15 residues. The V gene end was trimmed by 0 bases and the J gene end by 4 bases; junction bases not matched to a gene: 0. CDR3 bases: TGTGCCAGCAGTGAAGCACTAGCGGGAGCAGATACGCAGTATTTT. It specifies CASSEALAGADTQYF.

The chain employs TRBV19 and TRBJ2-7; possible D gene TRBD1, 6 bases. V was cut by 3 bases and J by 6 bases, with 6 bases left in between. The CDR3 totals 11 residues. Germline assignment: CDR1 LNHDA and CDR2 SQIVND (reference sequence). The CDR3 DNA is TGTGCCAGTAGTATGGGGGCCGAGCAGTACTTC. Translation gives CASSMGAEQYF.

This chain joins TRBV29-1 and TRBJ2-3, with unresolved D. The CDR3 totals 15 residues. In germline, CDR1 is SQVTM, CDR2 ANQGSEA. V lost 1 base and J lost 2, with 13 bases in between. The CDR3 nucleotides read TGCAGCGTTGAAGGGGCACACCGTATCACAGATACGCAGTATTTT. It specifies CSVEGAHRITDTQYF.

This chain connects TRBV7-9 to TRBJ2-1, with D possibly TRBD2 on 6 matching bases. V dropped 4 bases and J dropped 1 base, with 20 bases sitting between them. The CDR3 loop spans 18 amino acids. Germline-derived CDR1 and CDR2 are SEHNR and FQNEAQ (reference sequence). Here the CDR3 reads CASSSLGGVSGSYNEQFF. Written as DNA, the CDR3 is TGTGCCAGCAGCTCACTCGGGGGTGTGTCCGGGTCCTACAATGAGCAGTTCTTC.

This clone is medium-sized in the sample. J is TRBJ2-5 and V is TRBV7-9, with TRBD1 as a possible D gene (5 bases). The length of the CDR3 is 14 residues. Germline V gene lookup returns CDR1 SEHNR and CDR2 FQNEAQ (reference sequence). V was pared by 5 bases and J by 2 bases, with 12 bases between. This CDR3 reads CASSSPGWQETQYF. CDR3 coding DNA: TGTGCCAGCAGCAGTCCAGGGTGGCAAGAGACCCAGTACTTC.

J is TRBJ1-4 and V is TRBV14; no reliable D call. The V end was cut by 4 bases, the J end by 6 bases, with 12 bases between. The CDR3 is made up of 14 amino acids. From germline, CDR1 is SGHDN and CDR2 FVKESK. The CDR3 sequence: CASSLERRDEKLFF. Here the CDR3 DNA reads TGTGCCAGCAGCCTGGAGAGAAGAGATGAAAAACTGTTTTTT.